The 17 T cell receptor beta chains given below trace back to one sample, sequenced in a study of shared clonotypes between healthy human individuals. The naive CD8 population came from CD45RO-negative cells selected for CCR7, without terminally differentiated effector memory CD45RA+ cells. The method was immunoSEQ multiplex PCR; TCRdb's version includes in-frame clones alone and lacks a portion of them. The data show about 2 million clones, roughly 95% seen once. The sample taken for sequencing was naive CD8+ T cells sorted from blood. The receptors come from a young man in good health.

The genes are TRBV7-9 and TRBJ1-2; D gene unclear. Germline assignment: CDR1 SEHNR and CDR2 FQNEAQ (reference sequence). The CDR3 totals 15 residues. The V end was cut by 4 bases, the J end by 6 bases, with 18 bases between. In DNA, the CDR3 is TGTGCCAGCAGCTCGACGGGTTCCCCGGCGGATGGCTACACCTTC. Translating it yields CASSSTGSPADGYTF.

This CDR3 is CAWRTGGYTEAFF. For the CDR3, the DNA is TGTGCCTGGAGAACAGGGGGATACACTGAAGCTTTCTTT. V and J are TRBV30 and TRBJ1-1; TRBD1 matches 8 bases. The germline V gene has CDR1 GTSNPN and CDR2 SVGIG (reference sequence). The CDR3 loop spans 13 amino acids. Losses at the gene ends were 3 bases for V and 3 bases for J; bases not matched to a gene: 3.

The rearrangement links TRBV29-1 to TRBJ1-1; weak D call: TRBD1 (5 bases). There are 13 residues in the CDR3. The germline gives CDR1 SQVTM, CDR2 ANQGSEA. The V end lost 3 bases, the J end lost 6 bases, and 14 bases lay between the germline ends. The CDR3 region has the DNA TGCAGCGTTGAGGGGGGTGGTGTGTCTGAAGCTTTCTTT. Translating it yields CSVEGGGVSEAFF.

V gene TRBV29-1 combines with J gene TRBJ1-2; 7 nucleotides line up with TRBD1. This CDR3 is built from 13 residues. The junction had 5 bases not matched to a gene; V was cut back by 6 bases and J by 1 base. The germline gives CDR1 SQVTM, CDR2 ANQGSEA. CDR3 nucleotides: TGCAGCGTCCGGACAGGAGATAACTATGGCTACACCTTC. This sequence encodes CSVRTGDNYGYTF.

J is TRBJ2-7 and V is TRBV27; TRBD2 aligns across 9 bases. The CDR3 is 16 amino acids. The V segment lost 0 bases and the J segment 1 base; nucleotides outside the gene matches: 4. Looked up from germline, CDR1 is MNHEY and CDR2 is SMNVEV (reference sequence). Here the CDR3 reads CASSLSGAGGSYEQYF. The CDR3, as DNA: TGTGCCAGCAGTTTATCGGGAGCGGGAGGATCCTACGAGCAGTACTTC.

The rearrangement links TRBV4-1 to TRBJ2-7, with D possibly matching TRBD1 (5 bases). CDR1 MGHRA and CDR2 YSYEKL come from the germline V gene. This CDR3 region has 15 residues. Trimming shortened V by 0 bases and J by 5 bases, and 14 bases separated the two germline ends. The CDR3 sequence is CASSQDGAIPHEQYF. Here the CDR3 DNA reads TGCGCCAGCAGCCAAGATGGGGCGATCCCCCACGAGCAGTACTTC.

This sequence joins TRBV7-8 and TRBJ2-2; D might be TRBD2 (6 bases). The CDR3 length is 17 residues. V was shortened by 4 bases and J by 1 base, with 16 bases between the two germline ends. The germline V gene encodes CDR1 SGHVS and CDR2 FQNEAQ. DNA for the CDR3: TGTGCCAGCAGCTCCCCGGTGGGGGGACTGAACACCGGGGAGCTGTTTTTT. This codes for CASSSPVGGLNTGELFF. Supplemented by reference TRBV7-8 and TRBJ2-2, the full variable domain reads GAGVSQSPRYKVAKRGQDVALRCDPISGHVSLFWYQQALGQGPEFLTYFQNEAQLDKSGLPSDRFFAERPEGSVSTLKIQRTQQEDSAVYLCASSSPVGGLNTGELFFGEGSRLTVL.

Here the CDR3 reads CAWSGGVWEQYF. In DNA form, the CDR3 reads TGTGCCTGGAGTGGAGGGGTGTGGGAGCAGTACTTC. The V and J genes are TRBV30 and TRBJ2-7; D may correspond to TRBD1 or TRBD2 (5 bases each). Trimming took 1 base from V and 7 from J, leaving 11 bases between them. The germline CDR1 and CDR2 sequences are GTSNPN and SVGIG (reference sequence). The CDR3 loop spans 12 amino acids.

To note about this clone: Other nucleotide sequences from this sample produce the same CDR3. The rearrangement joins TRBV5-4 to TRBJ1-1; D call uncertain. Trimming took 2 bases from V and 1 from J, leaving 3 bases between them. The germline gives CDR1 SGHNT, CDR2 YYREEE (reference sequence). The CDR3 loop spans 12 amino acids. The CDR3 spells CASSFQNTEAFF. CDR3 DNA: TGTGCCAGCAGCTTTCAGAACACTGAAGCTTTCTTT.

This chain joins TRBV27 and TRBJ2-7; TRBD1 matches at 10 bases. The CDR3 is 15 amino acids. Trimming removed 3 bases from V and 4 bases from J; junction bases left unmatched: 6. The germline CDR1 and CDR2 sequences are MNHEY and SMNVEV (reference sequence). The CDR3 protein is CASSLTGGGKYEQYF. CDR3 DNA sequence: TGTGCCAGCAGTTTGACAGGGGGCGGAAAATACGAGCAGTACTTC.

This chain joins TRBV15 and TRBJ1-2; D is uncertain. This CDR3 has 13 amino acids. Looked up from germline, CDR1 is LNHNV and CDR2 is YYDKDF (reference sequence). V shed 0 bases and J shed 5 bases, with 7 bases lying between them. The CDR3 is CATSRDGNYGYTF. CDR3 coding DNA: TGTGCCACCAGCAGAGATGGGAATTATGGCTACACCTTC.

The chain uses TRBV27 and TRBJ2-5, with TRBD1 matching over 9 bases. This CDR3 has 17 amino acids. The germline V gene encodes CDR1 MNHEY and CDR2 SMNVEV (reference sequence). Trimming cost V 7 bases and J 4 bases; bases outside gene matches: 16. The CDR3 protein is CASTSLRGTGTRETQYF. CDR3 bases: TGTGCCAGCACCTCCCTCCGGGGGACAGGGACCAGAGAGACCCAGTACTTC.

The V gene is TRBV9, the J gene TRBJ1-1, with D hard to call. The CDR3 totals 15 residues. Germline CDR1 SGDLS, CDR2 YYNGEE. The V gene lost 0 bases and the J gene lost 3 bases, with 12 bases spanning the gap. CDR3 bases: TGTGCCAGCAGCGTAGAGTCAGGAGGGTACACTGAAGCTTTCTTT. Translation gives CASSVESGGYTEAFF.

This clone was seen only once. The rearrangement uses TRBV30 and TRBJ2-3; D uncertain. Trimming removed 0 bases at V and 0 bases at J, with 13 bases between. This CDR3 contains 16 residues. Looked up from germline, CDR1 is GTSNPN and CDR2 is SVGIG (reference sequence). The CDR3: CAWSVASDSSTDTQYF. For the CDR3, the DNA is TGTGCCTGGAGTGTAGCGTCGGATTCTAGCACAGATACGCAGTATTTT.

CDR3 region: CASTWGGSSYEQYF. DNA of the CDR3: TGTGCCAGCACCTGGGGGGGGAGCTCCTACGAGCAGTACTTC. The chain recombines TRBV11-2 with TRBJ2-7; the match to TRBD2 covers 7 bases. In germline, CDR1 is SGHAT, CDR2 FQNNGV. The CDR3 runs to 14 residues. With V trimmed by 7 bases and J by 0 bases, 6 bases remained unmatched.

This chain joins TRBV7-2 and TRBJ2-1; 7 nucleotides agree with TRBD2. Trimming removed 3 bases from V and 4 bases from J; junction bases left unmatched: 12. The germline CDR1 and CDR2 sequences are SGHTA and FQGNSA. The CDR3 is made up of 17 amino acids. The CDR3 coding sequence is TGTGCCAGCAGCTTTAATTCCGGGACTACTACTTACAATGAGCAGTTCTTC. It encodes CASSFNSGTTTYNEQFF.

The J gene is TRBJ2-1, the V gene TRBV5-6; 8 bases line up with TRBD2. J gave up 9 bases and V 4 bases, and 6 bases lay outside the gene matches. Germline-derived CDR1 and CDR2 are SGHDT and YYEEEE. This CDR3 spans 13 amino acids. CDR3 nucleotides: TGTGCCAGCAGCCCGACGGGAGGGAGTGAGCAGTTCTTC. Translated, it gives CASSPTGGSEQFF.